The rows below give T cell receptor beta chains drawn from one sample of a study of T cell responses to AZD1222 COVID-19 vaccine. Method: immunoSEQ multiplex PCR; TCRdb's copy keeps in-frame clones and lacks some. The sample yields more than 80,000 clones, 80% to 90% seen once. This specimen was peripheral blood, taken on day 0 of AZD1222 vaccination. The source of these receptors is an adult in good health. Each CDR3 is given without its conserved first and last residue. Each record gives: V gene, clone size, CDR3 protein. Size values are once, few and many counts, or a class for expanded clones, and some rows have none.

TRBV6-5 | - | ASSPRTARDSPLH
TRBV7-2 | - | ASSLRPYRREKQF
TRBV24-1 | - | ATSDLTSGSTDTQY
TRBV24-1 | - | ATSDLQHEQF
TRBV15 | - | ATTLGYQEKLF
TRBV4-2 | - | ASSQGGQGHTDTQY
TRBV27 | - | ASSLGSGSNPYEQY
TRBV6-5 | - | ASSFDRGTGNTIY
TRBV6-5 | - | ASSSLDGPSGNTIY
TRBV3-1/TRBV3-2 | - | ASSQRTFNTEAF
TRBV19 | - | ASSMWRELF
TRBV9 | - | ASSVASLGDEQY
TRBV29-1 | - | SSDRGNYGYT
TRBV7-2 | - | ASSLGRGGQETQY
TRBV6-1 | - | ASSGPGQGSNQPQH
TRBV2 | - | ASTLTRGANEKLF
TRBV7-8 | - | ASSSLFTGGNYGYT
TRBV16 | - | ASSPPGTSRNEQF
TRBV6-2/TRBV6-3 | once | ASSPTSGNTIY
TRBV7-9 | - | ASSLGQGMNTEAF
TRBV6-9 | large | ASSGSEEQY
TRBV11-2 | - | ASRGRGNYEQY
TRBV10-1 | - | ASSRDLLTGELF
TRBV9 | - | ASSVDEREIYNEQF
TRBV28 | - | ASSLFNSPLH
TRBV4-1 | medium-sized | ASRQNEGDQPQH
TRBV27 | - | ASIRTGTYEQY
TRBV5-1 | - | ASSVTDLTDTQY
TRBV2 | - | ASSETAGNQPQH
TRBV6-5 | - | ASSQGILSTDTQY
TRBV28 | - | ASSLGDRGLGYT